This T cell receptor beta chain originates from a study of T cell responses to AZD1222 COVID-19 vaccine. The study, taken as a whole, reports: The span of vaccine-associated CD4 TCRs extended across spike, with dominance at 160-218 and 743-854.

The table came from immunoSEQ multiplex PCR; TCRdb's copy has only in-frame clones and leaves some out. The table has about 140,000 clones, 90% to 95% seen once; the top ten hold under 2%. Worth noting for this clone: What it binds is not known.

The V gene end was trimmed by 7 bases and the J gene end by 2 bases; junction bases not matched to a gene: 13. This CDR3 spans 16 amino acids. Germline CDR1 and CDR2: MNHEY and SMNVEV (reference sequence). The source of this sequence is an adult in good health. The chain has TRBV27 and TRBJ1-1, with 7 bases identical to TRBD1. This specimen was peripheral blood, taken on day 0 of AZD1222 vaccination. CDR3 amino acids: CASTDSRTGPNTEAFF. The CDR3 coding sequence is TGTGCCAGCACCGATTCCCGGACAGGCCCCAACACTGAAGCTTTCTTT.